This TCR beta chain was sequenced in a study of blood T cell repertoires in COVID-19. About the study: The United States, Italy and Spain were the sources of the acute and convalescent COVID-19 samples. From T cells, B-cell-depleted T cells, or PBMCs came the material, which was cDNA or gDNA.

Sequenced by immunoSEQ multiplex PCR; TCRdb stores in-frame clones only, minus some. The table has fewer than 50,000 clones, roughly 89% seen once. This CDR3 spans 13 amino acids. Germline CDR1 is LNHDA and CDR2 is SQIVND (reference sequence). The ends lost 7 bases at V and 13 bases at J; junction bases unmatched: 6. The sample comprised peripheral blood. This receptor was taken from a man in his fifties or sixties with active or convalescent COVID-19. This chain connects TRBV19 to TRBJ1-6; the match to TRBD1 covers 11 bases. The chain's CDR3 is CASTDRGPGPLHF. DNA of the CDR3: TGTGCCAGTACGGACAGGGGGCCGGGTCCCCTCCACTTT.